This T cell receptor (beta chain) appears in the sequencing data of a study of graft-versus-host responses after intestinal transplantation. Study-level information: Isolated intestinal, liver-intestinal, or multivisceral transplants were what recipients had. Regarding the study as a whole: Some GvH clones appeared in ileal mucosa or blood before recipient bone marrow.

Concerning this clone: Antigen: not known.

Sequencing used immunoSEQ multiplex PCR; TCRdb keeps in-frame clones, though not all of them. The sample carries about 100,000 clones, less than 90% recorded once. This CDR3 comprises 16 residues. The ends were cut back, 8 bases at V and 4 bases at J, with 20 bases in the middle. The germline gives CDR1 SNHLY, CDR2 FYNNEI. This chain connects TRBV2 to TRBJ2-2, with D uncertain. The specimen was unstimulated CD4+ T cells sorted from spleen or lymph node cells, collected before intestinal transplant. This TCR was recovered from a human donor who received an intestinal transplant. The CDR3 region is CASSPRTGTATGELFF. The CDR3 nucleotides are TGTGCCAGCTCCCCCAGGACGGGCACGGCCACCGGGGAGCTGTTTTTT.